The T cell receptor beta chain described here comes from a study of cytomegalovirus exposure and HLA in healthy donors. With 60 Vbeta and 13 Jbeta primers, the PCR was carried out. The protocol was immunoSEQ multiplex PCR, while the TCRdb copy is restricted to in-frame clones and leaves out a portion. The sample holds around 170,000 clones, approximately 75% seen once. Regarding this clone: The antigen remains unidentified.

The CDR3 has 16 amino acids. Germline CDR1 MNHEY, CDR2 SVGAGI. Trimming removed 2 bases from V and 7 bases from J, with 15 bases in between. Study-level points and caveats: As was reported, the HLA-A and HLA-B alleles of most subjects were accurately predicted from TCR beta sequences. According to an earlier analysis, most TCR beta V segments yielded productive rearrangements about 90% or about 30% of the time. Fewer N-insertions (relative to the approximately 700-donor mean) were reportedly seen in an Asian-associated ancestry cluster in a later analysis. The authors later linked a missense DCLRE1C variant to TCR beta V- and J-gene trimming.

This rearrangement joins TRBV6-5 to TRBJ1-6; D is perhaps TRBD1 (5 bases). This sequence was found in a girl aged 5 to 17 in good health and CMV-seronegative. The sequenced sample consisted of PBMCs. This CDR3 reads CASSYDQGTRNSPLHF. Written as DNA, the CDR3 is TGTGCCAGCAGTTACGACCAGGGAACGAGGAATTCACCCCTCCACTTT.